This TCR beta chain was obtained from a study of cytomegalovirus exposure and HLA in healthy donors. Study background: As an earlier analysis found, 150 million to 200 million T cells yielded over 95 million unique TCR beta sequences.

In the case of this clone: Its antigen is still unknown.

The PCR contained 60 Vbeta and 13 Jbeta primers. TCRdb's copy holds only in-frame clones and misses some; the assay was immunoSEQ multiplex PCR. The data hold approximately 170,000 clones, with around 80% observed a single time. Study-wide results and caveats: A link between a missense DCLRE1C variant and TCR beta V- and J-gene trimming emerged from a later analysis. It was 164 TCR beta chains that were listed as cytomegalovirus-associated.

Trimming cost V 3 bases and J 0 bases; bases outside gene matches: 2. CDR1 is SGDLS, CDR2 YYNGEE, per germline. There are 14 residues in the CDR3. This sequence originates from a woman aged 40 to 55 in good health and CMV-seropositive. Sequenced input: PBMCs. The chain is built from TRBV9 and TRBJ1-1, with TRBD1 identical over 7 bases. The CDR3 nucleotides read TGTGCCAGCAGCGAGGGACAGATGAACACTGAAGCTTTCTTT. Amino acid sequence: CASSEGQMNTEAFF.